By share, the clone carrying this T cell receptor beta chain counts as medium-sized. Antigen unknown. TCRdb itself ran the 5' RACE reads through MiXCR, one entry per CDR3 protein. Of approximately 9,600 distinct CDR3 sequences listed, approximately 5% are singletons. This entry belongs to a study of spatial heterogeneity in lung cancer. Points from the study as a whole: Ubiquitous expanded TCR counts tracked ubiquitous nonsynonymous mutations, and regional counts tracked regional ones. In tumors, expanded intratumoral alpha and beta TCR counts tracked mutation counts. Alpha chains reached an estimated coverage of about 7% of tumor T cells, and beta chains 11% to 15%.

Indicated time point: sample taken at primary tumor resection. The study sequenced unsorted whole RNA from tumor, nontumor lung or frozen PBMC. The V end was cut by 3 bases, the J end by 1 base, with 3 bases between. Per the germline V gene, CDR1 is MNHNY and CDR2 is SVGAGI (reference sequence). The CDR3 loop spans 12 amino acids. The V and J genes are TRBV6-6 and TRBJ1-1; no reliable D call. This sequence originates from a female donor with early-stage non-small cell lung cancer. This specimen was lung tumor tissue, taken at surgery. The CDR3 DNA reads TGTGCCAGCAGTTATAGGAACACTGAAGCTTTCTTT. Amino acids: CASSYRNTEAFF.